This section outlines one T cell receptor beta chain sequence together with its context. As yet, its antigen is unknown. The sample is drawn from a study of shared clonotypes between healthy human individuals. Notes on the study in general: Only blood underwent sampling, and tissue repertoires likely differ.

The assay was run at deep level. In the source study's methods: Filtering differed for immunoSEQ, which gave only junction sequences without quality scores. Profiling relied on immunoSEQ multiplex PCR, and the TCRdb table lists in-frame clones only, not all of them. The D gene and trimming were derived from the DNA, and the V and J assignments and clone size from that table. The sample includes over a million clones, approximately 97% of them seen just once. Germline V gene lookup returns CDR1 SGHRS and CDR2 YFSETQ. The CDR3 loop spans 15 amino acids. V gave up 4 bases and J gave up 0 bases, with 14 bases separating them.

The chain combines TRBV5-1 with TRBJ2-7; D is possibly TRBD1 (5 bases). The specimen was naive CD4+ T cells sorted from blood. As for subset: CD45RA+ positively selected. This clonotype originated in a man aged 25 to 40 in good health. The CDR3 region is CASSQDLGASYEQYF. The CDR3 region has the DNA TGCGCCAGCAGCCAAGACTTAGGGGCCTCCTACGAGCAGTACTTC.